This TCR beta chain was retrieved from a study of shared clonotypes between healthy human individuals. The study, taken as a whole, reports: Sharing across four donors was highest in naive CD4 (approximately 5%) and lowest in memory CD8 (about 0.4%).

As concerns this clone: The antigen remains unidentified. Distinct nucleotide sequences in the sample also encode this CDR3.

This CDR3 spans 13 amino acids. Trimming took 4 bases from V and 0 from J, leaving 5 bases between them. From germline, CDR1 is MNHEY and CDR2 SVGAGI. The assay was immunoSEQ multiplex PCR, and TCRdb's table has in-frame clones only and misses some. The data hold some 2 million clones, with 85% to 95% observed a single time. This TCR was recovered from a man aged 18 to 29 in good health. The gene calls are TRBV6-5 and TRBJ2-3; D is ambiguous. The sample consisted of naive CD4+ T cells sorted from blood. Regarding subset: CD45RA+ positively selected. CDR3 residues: CASSSPSTDTQYF. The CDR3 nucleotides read TGTGCCAGCAGTTCCCCTAGCACAGATACGCAGTATTTT.